These T cell receptor beta chains were read from a single sample in a study of T cells in severe cutaneous drug reactions. TCRdb reprocessed the multiplex PCR reads and keeps a single row for each CDR3 protein, giving no DNA. The sample totals tens of thousands of distinct CDR3 sequences; its top ten clones hold under 8.5%. Sequenced sample: PBMCs. The receptor set was obtained from a human donor with toxic epidermal necrolysis, a severe cutaneous drug reaction. Each CDR3 is given with its conserved first and last residue. Size tells how often a clone was seen (once, few, many) or the class of an expanded clone, and some rows leave it out.

j_gene	v_gene	abundance	CDR3aa
TRBJ2-3	TRBV9	medium-sized	CASSAYYSSTDTQYF
TRBJ2-1	TRBV7-9	NA	CASSPGLAGAPKDYNEQFF
TRBJ2-2	TRBV18	NA	CASSPGLAGGMTGELFF
TRBJ1-1	TRBV29-1	medium-sized	CSVVGYRNTEAFF
TRBJ1-5	TRBV6-6	NA	CASSWDYSNQPQHF
TRBJ2-1	TRBV20-1	NA	CSARASSAAVYNEQFF
TRBJ1-2	TRBV7-2	NA	CASSSNSRGNGYTF
TRBJ2-5	TRBV4-2	NA	CASSPPSETQYF
TRBJ1-1	TRBV29-1	NA	CSVYRGNAEPFF
TRBJ1-3	TRBV19	NA	CASSIGPLRSGNTIYF
TRBJ2-1	TRBV4-3	NA	CASSQDALNKLYNEQFF
TRBJ2-1	TRBV2	medium-sized	CASSEQQNPTDEQFF
TRBJ2-7	TRBV4-1	NA	CASSPRGVSYEQYF
TRBJ1-4	TRBV7-9	NA	CASSSSFAGATNEKLFF
TRBJ1-2	TRBV25-1	NA	CASKGQGFGYAF
TRBJ1-4	TRBV5-4	NA	CASSPRDKDNEKLFF
TRBJ2-5	TRBV29-1	NA	CSVDGLAGQETQYF
TRBJ2-3	TRBV7-9	NA	CASSFAGQGGPDTQYF
TRBJ1-1	TRBV10-3	NA	CASVRDRVMNTEAFF
TRBJ2-1	TRBV20-1	NA	CSAGTSGRQYNEQFF
TRBJ1-1	TRBV20-1	NA	CSASSDRGHTEAFF
TRBJ2-3	TRBV12-3/TRBV12-4	NA	CASSLAGGGDTQYF
TRBJ2-2	TRBV6-5	NA	CASTTNGELFF
TRBJ2-1	TRBV19	NA	CASSIGYYNEQFF
TRBJ1-2	TRBV3-1	NA	CASSQGDANYGYTF
TRBJ1-5	TRBV19	NA	CASSFSVGPTGQPQHF
TRBJ2-3	TRBV29-1	NA	CSVERPGLADTQYF
TRBJ1-2	TRBV6-1	NA	CASMGLNRGNGYTF
TRBJ1-2	TRBV6-6	NA	CASRAGTGYGYTF
TRBJ2-7	TRBV4-1	NA	CASSVGTGNEQYF
TRBJ1-2	TRBV4-1	NA	CASSQVAVGGYGYTF
TRBJ2-7	TRBV11-2	NA	CASTMEPYSYEQYF
TRBJ1-2	TRBV30	medium-sized	CAWLDLGYGYTF
TRBJ2-6	TRBV29-1	NA	CSAWGQRSSGANVLTF
TRBJ2-7	TRBV13	NA	CASSSSGHSYEQYF
TRBJ2-2	TRBV29-1	NA	CSVEGVRMGTTGELFF
TRBJ2-5	TRBV24-1	NA	CATSAGQTYQETQYF
TRBJ1-2	TRBV4-3	NA	CASSQDQRGDTGYTF
TRBJ2-7	TRBV4-3	NA	CASSQVTSGRPEQYF
TRBJ1-2	TRBV28	NA	CASSFPDRVRGYTF
TRBJ1-3	TRBV7-9	NA	CASSLAPGTGSTIYF
TRBJ1-6	TRBV4-3	NA	CASSQGRGQTNSPLHF
TRBJ2-1	TRBV24-1	NA	CATSPGHEQFF
TRBJ1-5	TRBV12-3/TRBV12-4	NA	CASSVARGSNQPQHF
TRBJ1-2	TRBV29-1	NA	CSVGDRGYGYTF